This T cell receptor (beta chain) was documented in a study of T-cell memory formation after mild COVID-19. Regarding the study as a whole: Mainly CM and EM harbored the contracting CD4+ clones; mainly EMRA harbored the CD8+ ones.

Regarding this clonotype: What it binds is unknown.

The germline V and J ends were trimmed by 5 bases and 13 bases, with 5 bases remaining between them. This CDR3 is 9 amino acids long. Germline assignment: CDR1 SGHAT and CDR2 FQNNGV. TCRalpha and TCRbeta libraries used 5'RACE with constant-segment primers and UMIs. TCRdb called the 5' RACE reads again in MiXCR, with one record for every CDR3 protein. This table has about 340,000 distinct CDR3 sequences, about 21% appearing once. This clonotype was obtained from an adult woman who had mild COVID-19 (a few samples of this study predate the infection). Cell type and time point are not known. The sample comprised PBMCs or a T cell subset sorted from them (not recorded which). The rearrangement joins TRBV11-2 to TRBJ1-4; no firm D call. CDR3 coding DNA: TGTGCCAGCAGCCCGGGACTGTTTTTT. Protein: CASSPGLFF.